A selection of T cell receptor beta chains follows, all from one sample in a study of siplizumab effects on memory and regulatory T cells. Measured with immunoSEQ multiplex PCR; TCRdb has only the in-frame clones, and not every one. Among about 98,000 clones listed, 90% to 95% were seen once. The sample consisted of CD4+ T cells sorted from blood. Receptor source: a human donor in good health. The CDR3 runs from the conserved cysteine through the conserved F or W. A D gene is named only where the DNA matches it firmly. Size is stated for part of the rows, as once, few or many counts, or as a class when the clone is expanded.

d_gene	v_gene	abundance	j_gene	len	CDR3aa	CDR3nt
-	TRBV5-1	-	TRBJ2-5	12	CASSLEQETQYF	TGCGCCAGCAGCTTGGAACAAGAGACCCAGTACTTC
-	TRBV7-9	-	TRBJ2-1	12	CASPGGHNEQFF	TGTGCCAGCCCCGGGGGTCACAATGAGCAGTTCTTC
-	TRBV15	-	TRBJ2-7	15	CATSMNRLGSYEQYF	TGTGCCACCAGCATGAATCGGTTGGGGTCCTACGAGCAGTACTTC
TRBD1	TRBV10-3	-	TRBJ1-2	15	CAISDDRDTNYGYTF	TGTGCCATCAGTGATGACAGGGACACTAACTATGGCTACACCTTC
-	TRBV11-2	-	TRBJ2-6	15	CASSHGDSGANVLTF	TGTGCCAGCAGCCACGGTGACTCTGGGGCCAACGTCCTGACTTTC
TRBD1	TRBV19	-	TRBJ2-3	13	CASRQGSTDTQYF	TGTGCCAGCCGACAGGGGTCCACAGATACGCAGTATTTT
-	TRBV15	once	TRBJ2-7	13	CATSRRKPHEQYF	TGTGCCACCAGCAGGAGAAAGCCCCACGAGCAGTACTTC
-	TRBV27	-	TRBJ1-4	16	CASSSSTYPQGEKLFF	TGTGCCAGCAGTTCCTCCACCTACCCGCAGGGGGAAAAACTGTTTTTT
-	TRBV19	-	TRBJ1-1	17	CASSIAPVWLRNTEAFF	TGTGCCAGTAGTATAGCCCCCGTGTGGCTGAGGAACACTGAAGCTTTCTTT
TRBD2	TRBV27	once	TRBJ2-1	18	CASSLHRGTSGFYNEQFF	TGTGCCAGCAGTCTCCATAGAGGGACTAGCGGGTTTTACAATGAGCAGTTCTTC
TRBD1	TRBV11-2	-	TRBJ2-7	17	CASSLGGTGGISYEQYF	TGTGCCAGCAGCTTAGGCGGGACAGGGGGGATATCCTACGAGCAGTACTTC
-	TRBV7-3	-	TRBJ2-5	13	CASSPGTQETQYF	TGTGCCAGCAGCCCGGGGACGCAAGAGACCCAGTACTTC
-	TRBV18	-	TRBJ1-2	15	CASSSGSGGSYGYTF	TGTGCCAGCTCGTCAGGATCGGGGGGCAGCTATGGCTACACCTTC
-	TRBV30	-	TRBJ2-7	12	CAWGGLSYEQYF	TGTGCCTGGGGGGGTTTATCCTACGAGCAGTACTTC
-	TRBV7-3	-	TRBJ2-1	16	CASSPTTPSSYNEQFF	TGTGCCAGCAGCCCGACCACTCCTAGCTCCTACAATGAGCAGTTCTTC
-	TRBV5-1	once	TRBJ2-7	13	CASSLDRRYEQYF	TGCGCCAGCAGCTTGGACAGGAGGTACGAGCAGTACTTC
-	TRBV6-1	-	TRBJ1-5	13	CASTGGIYQPQHF	TGTGCCAGCACTGGGGGGATTTATCAGCCCCAGCATTTT
-	TRBV7-9	few	TRBJ1-1	13	CASSLGGDTEAFF	TGTGCCAGCAGCTTAGGGGGGGACACTGAAGCTTTCTTT
-	TRBV9	-	TRBJ1-3	15	CASSVSGGRSDTIYF	TGTGCCAGCAGCGTATCCGGGGGGCGGTCGGACACCATATATTTT
-	TRBV19	-	TRBJ2-2	13	CASSNLGTGELFF	TGTGCCAGTAGTAATCTGGGTACCGGGGAGCTGTTTTTT
-	TRBV29-1	once	TRBJ1-1	15	CSGKRGGEWNTEAFF	TGCAGCGGAAAAAGGGGTGGGGAATGGAACACTGAAGCTTTCTTT
-	TRBV7-8	-	TRBJ1-5	14	CASSFRGSNQPQHF	TGTGCCAGCAGCTTTCGGGGAAGCAATCAGCCCCAGCATTTT
TRBD2	TRBV4-1	-	TRBJ2-2	22	CASSQERRASGVVGVVSGELFF	TGCGCCAGCAGCCAAGAACGCCGGGCTAGCGGGGTGGTAGGGGTAGTCTCCGGGGAGCTGTTTTTT
TRBD1	TRBV7-9	-	TRBJ1-2	15	CASSSIDRGLYGYTF	TGTGCCAGCAGCTCAATCGACAGGGGGCTCTATGGCTACACCTTC
-	TRBV5-1	-	TRBJ1-1	15	CASSLAHRANTEAFF	TGCGCCAGCAGCTTGGCCCACCGGGCGAACACTGAAGCTTTCTTT
TRBD1	TRBV19	-	TRBJ2-5	13	CASKDRGLETQYF	TGTGCCAGTAAGGACAGGGGTTTGGAGACCCAGTACTTC
TRBD2	TRBV10-3	-	TRBJ2-7	13	CAMGNRGGVGQYF	TGTGCCATGGGGAACCGCGGGGGGGTTGGGCAGTACTTC
-	TRBV7-9	-	TRBJ2-7	16	CASSPSRGKLSYEQYF	TGTGCCAGCAGCCCTTCTAGGGGGAAACTCTCCTACGAGCAGTACTTC
-	TRBV7-6	few	TRBJ2-5	14	CASSLGTARETQYF	TGTGCCAGCAGCTTAGGGACCGCTCGAGAGACCCAGTACTTC
TRBD1	TRBV7-2	-	TRBJ1-2	14	CASSLLWDSYGYTF	TGTGCCAGCAGCCTCCTATGGGACAGCTATGGCTACACCTTC
-	TRBV4-2	-	TRBJ2-7	15	CASSQGDRANYEQYF	TGTGCCAGCAGCCAAGGGGACCGTGCCAACTACGAGCAGTACTTC
-	TRBV5-1	few	TRBJ2-3	14	CASSASQGGDTQYF	TGCGCCAGCAGCGCGAGCCAGGGCGGTGATACGCAGTATTTT
TRBD1	TRBV9	-	TRBJ1-5	19	CARFTIGTGFGPSNQPQHF	TGTGCCAGGTTCACTATCGGGACAGGGTTTGGACCCAGCAATCAGCCCCAGCATTTT
TRBD2	TRBV5-1	few	TRBJ2-3	18	CASSLGGLAGDRSDTQYF	TGCGCCAGCAGCTTGGGGGGACTAGCGGGAGATAGGAGTGATACGCAGTATTTT
-	TRBV30	few	TRBJ1-5	13	CAWSPGIGQPQHF	TGTGCCTGGAGTCCCGGGATAGGTCAGCCCCAGCATTTT